This T cell receptor (beta chain) was profiled in a study of T cells in Graves' hyperthyroidism and ophthalmopathy. This clonotype was found many times. Its target is not known. J was trimmed by 6 bases and V by 3 bases; bases with no gene match: 3. Germline CDR1 SNHLY, CDR2 FYNNEI. This CDR3 spans 14 amino acids. Notes on the study in general: In the analysis, a 13 V-J model separated ophthalmopathy from stable hyperthyroidism. Blood also showed most of the thyroid clonotypes that were expanded above 0.001.

RNA transcripts served as the template for amplifying TCR beta CDR3 regions. Initially, a first-round RT-PCR of the TCR CDR3 employed the HTBI primer set. Each CDR3 protein is one row after TCRdb ran MiXCR on the multiplex PCR reads. Here the sample spans about 350,000 distinct CDR3 sequences, about a sixth being singletons. The receptor was isolated from a woman in her thirties or forties with Graves' ophthalmopathy. The J gene is TRBJ2-7, the V gene TRBV2; 12 nucleotides agree with TRBD2. The sequencing input was blood. CDR3 region: CASSETSGSGEQYF. The CDR3 coding sequence is TGTGCCAGCAGTGAGACTAGCGGGAGTGGCGAGCAGTACTTC.